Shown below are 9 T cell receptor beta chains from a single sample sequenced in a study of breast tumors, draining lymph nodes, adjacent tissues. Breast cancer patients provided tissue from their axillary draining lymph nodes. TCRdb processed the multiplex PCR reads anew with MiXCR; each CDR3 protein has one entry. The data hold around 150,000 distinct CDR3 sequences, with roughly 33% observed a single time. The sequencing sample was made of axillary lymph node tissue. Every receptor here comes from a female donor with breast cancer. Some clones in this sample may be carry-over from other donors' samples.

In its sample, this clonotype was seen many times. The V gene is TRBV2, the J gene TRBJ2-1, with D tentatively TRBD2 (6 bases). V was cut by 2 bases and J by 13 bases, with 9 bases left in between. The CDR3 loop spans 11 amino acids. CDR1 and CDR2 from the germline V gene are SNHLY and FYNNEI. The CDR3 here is CASSERDSQFF. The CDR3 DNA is TGTGCCAGCAGTGAAAGGGACTCACAGTTCTTC.

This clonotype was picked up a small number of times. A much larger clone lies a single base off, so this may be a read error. CDR3 DNA sequence: TGCAGCGTTGAAAGTATTCTCGTCGATGGGACAGAAGCCAACTATGGCTACACCTTC. Translation gives CSVESILVDGTEANYGYTF. The rearrangement links TRBV29-1 to TRBJ1-2; 7 nucleotides align to TRBD1. Germline V gives CDR1 SQVTM, CDR2 ANQGSEA. The CDR3 sequence is 19 residues long. The V and J ends lost 2 bases and 2 bases, in that order; junction bases with no gene match: 20. Full variable domain (remainder filled in from reference TRBV29-1 and TRBJ1-2): SAVISQKPSRDICQRGTSLTIQCQVDSQVTMMFWYRQQPGQSLTLIATANQGSEATYESGFVIDKFPISRPNLTFSTLTVSNMSPEDSSIYLCSVESILVDGTEANYGYTFGSGTRLTVV.

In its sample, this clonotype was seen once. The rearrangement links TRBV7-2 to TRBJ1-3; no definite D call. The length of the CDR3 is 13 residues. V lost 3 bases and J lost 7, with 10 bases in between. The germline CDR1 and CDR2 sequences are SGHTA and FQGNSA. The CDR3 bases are TGTGCCAGCAGCTTGATCAGCCCGAACACCATATATTTT. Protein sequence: CASSLISPNTIYF.

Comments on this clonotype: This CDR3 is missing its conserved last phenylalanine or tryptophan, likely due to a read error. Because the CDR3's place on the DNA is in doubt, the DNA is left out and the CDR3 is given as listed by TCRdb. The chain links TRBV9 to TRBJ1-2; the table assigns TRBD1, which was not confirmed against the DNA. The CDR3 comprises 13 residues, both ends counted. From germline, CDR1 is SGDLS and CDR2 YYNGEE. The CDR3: CASSVVGGYGHTS.

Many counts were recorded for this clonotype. CDR3 DNA: TGCGCCAGCAGCCCCCAGGCTCTGACCGGGGAGCTGTTTTTT. It encodes CASSPQALTGELFF. J is TRBJ2-2 and V is TRBV5-1; no definite D call. Trimming stripped 4 bases from V and 5 bases from J, with 12 bases between. The length of the CDR3 is 14 residues. CDR1 SGHRS and CDR2 YFSETQ come from the germline V gene.

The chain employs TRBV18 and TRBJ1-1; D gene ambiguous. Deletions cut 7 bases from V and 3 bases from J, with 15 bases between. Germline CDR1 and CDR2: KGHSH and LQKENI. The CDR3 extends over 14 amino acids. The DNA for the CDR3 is TGTGCCAGCTTTTGGGCAGAGATAGACACTGAAGCTTTCTTT. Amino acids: CASFWAEIDTEAFF.

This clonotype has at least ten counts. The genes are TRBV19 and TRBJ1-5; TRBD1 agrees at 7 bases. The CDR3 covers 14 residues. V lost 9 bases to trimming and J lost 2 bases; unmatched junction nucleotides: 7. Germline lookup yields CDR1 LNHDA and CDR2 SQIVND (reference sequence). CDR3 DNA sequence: TGTGCCAGCAGCCCCACAGGGGGCAATCAGCCCCAGCATTTT. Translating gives CASSPTGGNQPQHF.

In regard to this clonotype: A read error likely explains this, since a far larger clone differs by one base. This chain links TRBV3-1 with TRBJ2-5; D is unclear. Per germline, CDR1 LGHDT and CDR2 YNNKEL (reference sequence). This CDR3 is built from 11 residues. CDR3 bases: TGTGTCAGCAGCCAAAGGGAGACCCAGTACTTC. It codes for CVSSQRETQYF.

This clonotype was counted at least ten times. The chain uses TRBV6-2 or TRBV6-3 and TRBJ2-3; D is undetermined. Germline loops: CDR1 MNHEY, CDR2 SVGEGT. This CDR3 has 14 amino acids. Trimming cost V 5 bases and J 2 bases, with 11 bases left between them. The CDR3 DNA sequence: TGTGCCAGCAGTGACCGGACGCCCACAGATACGCAGTATTTT. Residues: CASSDRTPTDTQYF.